The 16 T cell receptor beta chains in this list originate from one sample, sequenced in a study of T cells in Graves' hyperthyroidism and ophthalmopathy. Regions amplified from RNA transcripts were the TCR beta CDR3 regions. An initial round of RT-PCR targeting the TCR CDR3 relied on the HTBI primer set. TCRdb redid the calling of the multiplex PCR reads with MiXCR, one entry per CDR3 protein. The sample contains hundreds of thousands of distinct CDR3 sequences, 40% to 55% of which appear only once. Sequencing was performed on peripheral blood or thyroid tissue (not recorded which). Every receptor here comes from a woman between 18 and 29 years old with Graves' hyperthyroidism.

This clonotype occurred many times. This chain uses TRBV7-2 with TRBJ1-4, with D perhaps TRBD1 (5 bases). Trimming took 1 base from V and 2 from J, leaving 8 bases between them. Germline V lookup: CDR1 SGHTA, CDR2 FQGNSA. This CDR3 is built from 15 residues. The DNA for the CDR3 is TGTGCCAGCAGCTTAGGGGGCGGTACTAATGAAAAACTGTTTTTT. Its translation: CASSLGGGTNEKLFF.

Points on this clonotype: Lacking the conserved final phenylalanine or tryptophan, this CDR3 likely reflects a read error. Because the CDR3's place on the DNA is in doubt, the DNA is left out and the CDR3 is given as listed by TCRdb. J is TRBJ2-6 and V is TRBV24-1. Ends included, the CDR3 has 9 residues. Germline CDR1 KGHDR, CDR2 SFDVKD. The CDR3 here is CATSDAKTS.

Worth noting for this clonotype: Being one base from a much bigger clone, this may be a read error. The chain joins TRBV9 to TRBJ1-5; no clear D. This CDR3 region has 15 residues. The germline V gene has CDR1 SGDLS and CDR2 YYNGEE. The CDR3 DNA follows: TGTGCCAGCGGCGTAGTTAGGCCGCCTCGGCAGCCCCAGCATTTT. Translated: CASGVVRPPRQPQHF.

This chain joins TRBV24-1 and TRBJ2-5; no clear D. This CDR3 contains 13 residues. Trimming shortened V by 5 bases and J by 1 base, and 7 bases separated the two germline ends. Germline V gene data show CDR1 as KGHDR and CDR2 as SFDVKD. CDR3: CATSAPGQETQYF. CDR3 DNA sequence: TGTGCCACCAGTGCCCCCGGCCAAGAGACCCAGTACTTC.

The chain combines TRBV29-1 with TRBJ1-4, with D perhaps matching TRBD1 (6 bases). CDR1 SQVTM and CDR2 ANQGSEA come from the germline V gene. The CDR3 loop spans 14 amino acids. V gave up 2 bases and J gave up 7 bases, with 14 bases separating them. As DNA, the CDR3 is TGCAGCGTTGAAAAAGGGGGAAACACTGAAAAACTGTTTTTT. Translation gives CSVEKGGNTEKLFF.

The chain uses TRBV7-1 and TRBJ2-3; no firm D call. TRBV7-1 is classed as an ORF, of uncertain function. V was shortened by 5 bases and J by 5 bases, with 11 bases between the two germline ends. The CDR3 consists of 13 residues. CDR3 loop: CASSPPGKDTQYF. The CDR3 region has the DNA TGTGCCAGCAGCCCTCCGGGTAAAGATACGCAGTATTTT.

With respect to this clonotype: A read error may account for a junction end that differs from germline. This chain connects TRBV15 to TRBJ1-1; D remains unclear. CDR1 and CDR2 (germline): LNHNV, YYDKDF (reference sequence). There are 9 residues in the CDR3. The CDR3 protein is CATSRGGVF. In nucleotides, the CDR3 is TGTGCCACCAGCAGAGGGGGTGTATTT.

This clonotype was recorded many times. The chain joins TRBV24-1 to TRBJ2-7, with D hard to call. Looked up from germline, CDR1 is KGHDR and CDR2 is SFDVKD. V shed 5 bases and J shed 3 bases, with 4 bases lying between them. This CDR3 region has 11 residues. The CDR3 loop reads CATSADYEQYF. In nucleotides, the CDR3 is TGTGCCACCAGTGCTGACTACGAGCAGTACTTC.

This clonotype was counted only a few times. This sequence joins TRBV20-1 and TRBJ1-1; no clear D gene. CDR3 length: 13 amino acids. V was cut by 0 bases and J by 0 bases, with 5 bases left in between. Germline V lookup: CDR1 DFQATT, CDR2 SNEGSKA (reference sequence). The CDR3 DNA sequence: TGCAGTGCTAGAGATCAGCTGAACACTGAAGCTTTCTTT. Protein: CSARDQLNTEAFF.

As regards this clonotype: Being one base from a much bigger clone, this may be a read error. The rearrangement joins TRBV9 to TRBJ1-3, with 7 bases that match TRBD1. This CDR3 spans 15 amino acids. Germline CDR1 is SGDLS and CDR2 is YYNGEE. The CDR3 reads CAGSAAGTVGNTIYF. As DNA, the CDR3 is TGTGCCGGCAGCGCGGCCGGGACAGTTGGAAACACCATATATTTT.

CDR3 protein: CATSDSDRGQPQQYF. The DNA for the CDR3 is TGTGCCACCAGTGATTCCGACAGGGGACAGCCCCAGCAGTACTTC. The chain employs TRBV24-1 and TRBJ2-7, with 8 bases lining up with TRBD1. CDR1 is KGHDR, CDR2 SFDVKD, per germline. J gave up 8 bases and V 2 bases, and 10 bases lay outside the gene matches. The CDR3 totals 15 residues.

This clonotype showed up many times. V usage is TRBV29-1 and J usage is TRBJ2-2, with 8 bases fitting TRBD1. Germline V gene sequence: CDR1 SQVTM, CDR2 ANQGSEA. The length of the CDR3 is 15 residues. V shed 4 bases and J 2 bases; nucleotides not matched to a gene: 6. The CDR3, as DNA: TGCAGCGTTGTTCGGCAGGGGGCAAACACCGGGGAGCTGTTTTTT. Translating it yields CSVVRQGANTGELFF.

This clonotype was picked up a small number of times. CDR3 DNA: TGTGCCAGCAACCCAGCAGGGGGCGACGAGCAGTACTTC. This sequence encodes CASNPAGGDEQYF. The V gene is TRBV7-6, the J gene TRBJ2-7; 8 nucleotides line up with TRBD1. The V segment lost 7 bases and the J segment 5 bases; nucleotides outside the gene matches: 7. The germline CDR1 and CDR2 sequences are SGHVS and FNYEAQ. This CDR3 is built from 13 residues.

The J gene is TRBJ2-5, the V gene TRBV20-1; a weak D match, TRBD2 (7 bases). The ends were cut back, 5 bases at V and 1 base at J, with 17 bases in the middle. This CDR3 has 15 amino acids. Germline assignment: CDR1 DFQATT and CDR2 SNEGSKA (reference sequence). In nucleotides, the CDR3 is TGCAGTGCTGGGGGGGCGGGGAGTTCCCAAGAGACCCAGTACTTC. This encodes CSAGGAGSSQETQYF.

In the case of this clonotype: Given a much more abundant clone one base away, this may be a read error. The chain links TRBV19 to TRBJ1-2; TRBD1 is a possible D gene (5 bases). Germline CDR1 is LNHDA and CDR2 is SQIVND (reference sequence). The CDR3 is made up of 12 amino acids. Between the trimmed V and J ends, which lost 7 bases and 9 bases, there was a span of 15 bases. This chain's CDR3 is CASTWGLDCYTF. For the CDR3, the DNA is TGTGCCAGTACCTGGGGCCTGGATTGCTACACCTTC.

This rearrangement joins TRBV29-1 to TRBJ1-2; 7 bases map to TRBD1. The CDR3 is made up of 13 amino acids. CDR1 and CDR2 (germline): SQVTM, ANQGSEA. The V segment lost 7 bases and the J segment 3 bases; nucleotides outside the gene matches: 8. CDR3 nucleotides: TGCAGCGCCGCGGGAGGGGGCGACTATGGCTACACCTTC. Protein product: CSAAGGGDYGYTF.